This is a list of T cell receptor beta chains from one sample in a study of blood T cell repertoires in COVID-19. Sequencing was performed with immunoSEQ multiplex PCR; in TCRdb, only in-frame clones are kept and a portion is missing. The sample shows roughly 120,000 clones, 65% to 85% of them seen only once. Sequenced sample: peripheral blood. These receptors all stem from a man in his 70s with acute or convalescent COVID-19. Each CDR3 is given with its conserved first and last residue. A D gene is named only where the DNA matches it firmly. Only part of the rows carry a size: once, few, many, or a class if the clone is expanded.

TRBV6-1	-	16	few	TRBJ1-3	TGTGCCAGCAGTGAGCATACCCAGGACTCTGGAAACACCATATATTTT	CASSEHTQDSGNTIYF
TRBV28	TRBD2	18	-	TRBJ2-5	TGTGCCAGCAGTAAGGAACTAGCGGGGGTAAAGTACCAAGAGACCCAGTACTTC	CASSKELAGVKYQETQYF
TRBV28	-	11	-	TRBJ2-1	TGTGCCAGCAGTACGGAGCGATCGCAGTTCTTC	CASSTERSQFF
TRBV6-5	-	13	-	TRBJ1-5	TGTGCCAGCAATCTTAATAGCAATCAGCCCCAGCATTTT	CASNLNSNQPQHF
TRBV7-2	TRBD2	15	-	TRBJ2-1	TGTGCCAGCAGCTTAGAGCCTGGGAGGGGCAATGAGCAGTTCTTC	CASSLEPGRGNEQFF
TRBV6-5	TRBD1	15	-	TRBJ2-5	TGTGCCAGCTGGACAGGGGGCGCTGGGGGAGAGACCCAGTACTTC	CASWTGGAGGETQYF
TRBV27	-	14	-	TRBJ1-5	TGTGCCAGCAGCCGCGGGGGGGTGGACCAGCCCCAGCATTTT	CASSRGGVDQPQHF
TRBV5-1	TRBD1	14	-	TRBJ1-2	TGCGCCAGCAGCTCATCGGGACAGGGCTATGGCTACACCTTC	CASSSSGQGYGYTF
TRBV6-4	-	14	-	TRBJ2-2	TGTGCCAGCAGTGATAACAGGGACACCGGGGAGCTGTTTTTT	CASSDNRDTGELFF
TRBV7-9	TRBD1	15	many	TRBJ1-6	TGTGCCAGCAGCGCAAACAGGGGGAGTAATTCACCCCTCCACTTT	CASSANRGSNSPLHF
TRBV4-2	-	13	once	TRBJ1-6	TGTGCCAGCAGCCAAGATACAGATTCACCCCTCCACTTT	CASSQDTDSPLHF
TRBV5-1	TRBD2	17	-	TRBJ2-3	TGCGCCAGCAGCCCTGGGCTAGCGGGGGGGCTGGCAGATACGCAGTATTTT	CASSPGLAGGLADTQYF
TRBV7-6	TRBD1	15	-	TRBJ1-4	TGTGCCAGCAGCTTACCTCAGGGGGCCGGTGAAAAACTGTTTTTT	CASSLPQGAGEKLFF
TRBV5-8	TRBD1	15	-	TRBJ2-3	TGTGCCAGCAGCTTCACAGGGGTAGGGACAGATACGCAGTATTTT	CASSFTGVGTDTQYF
TRBV6-1	-	15	-	TRBJ2-7	TGTGCCAGCAGTGAGAGGGGGTCTAGCTCCTACGAGCAGTACTTC	CASSERGSSSYEQYF
TRBV11-3	TRBD1	14	-	TRBJ1-6	TGTGCCAGCAGCGTAGGGACAGGGGGCTCACCCCTCCACTTT	CASSVGTGGSPLHF
TRBV27	-	15	many	TRBJ2-7	TGTGCCAGCAGGAGCCAGACTTTCCCCTTTGAAGAGCAGTACTTC	CASRSQTFPFEEQYF
TRBV2	-	15	-	TRBJ2-2	TGTGCCAGCTTACGCGGGACGAGGGAAACCGGGGAGCTGTTTTTT	CASLRGTRETGELFF
TRBV7-3	TRBD2	16	-	TRBJ2-3	TGTGCCAGCAGCTTATCCGGGGGGGGCCCCATTGATACGCAGTATTTT	CASSLSGGGPIDTQYF
TRBV6-5	TRBD2	15	-	TRBJ2-1	TGTGCCGGAAGAGCGGGACTCAACTCCTACAATGAGCAGTTCTTC	CAGRAGLNSYNEQFF
TRBV5-8	-	15	few	TRBJ2-5	TGTGCCAGCAGCCCAAGACAGGCACTTCAAGAGACCCAGTACTTC	CASSPRQALQETQYF
TRBV10-1	-	15	few	TRBJ2-7	TGCGCCAGCAGTGAGGGGAGCGGGCGCTCCTACGAGCAGTACTTC	CASSEGSGRSYEQYF
TRBV18	-	14	-	TRBJ1-4	TGTGCCAGCTCACCAACACGGAGTAATGAAAAACTGTTTTTT	CASSPTRSNEKLFF
TRBV19	-	13	-	TRBJ1-5	TGTGCCAGTAGTATTGATGAGGTCCAGCCCCAGCATTTT	CASSIDEVQPQHF
TRBV18	-	14	-	TRBJ2-3	TGTGCCAGCTCAGGGAGTAGGGGCACAGATACGCAGTATTTT	CASSGSRGTDTQYF
TRBV30	TRBD1	14	-	TRBJ1-2	TGTGCCTGGAGTGCTTTCCGGACAGGAGGAGGCTACACCTTC	CAWSAFRTGGGYTF
TRBV19	TRBD1	14	-	TRBJ2-2	TGTGCCAGCCAGACAGGGGTGAACACCGGGGAGCTGTTTTTT	CASQTGVNTGELFF
TRBV2	TRBD1	14	-	TRBJ2-7	TGTGCCAGCAGTCCTCGGGACAGAGCCTACGAGCAGTACTTC	CASSPRDRAYEQYF
TRBV5-6	-	16	-	TRBJ2-2	TGTGCCAGCAGCTTGGACAGGTCCTCACGGACCGGGGAGCTGTTTTTT	CASSLDRSSRTGELFF
TRBV7-8	TRBD1	14	-	TRBJ1-4	TGTGCCAGCCGACAGGGGGGTAATAATGAAAAACTGTTTTTT	CASRQGGNNEKLFF
TRBV19	-	14	-	TRBJ1-2	TGTGCCAGTAGATCCCATCAGGGGTCGTATGGCTACACCTTC	CASRSHQGSYGYTF
TRBV6-5	TRBD1	15	-	TRBJ1-4	TGTGCCAGCAGCGCCGGGACAGGGGGGAATGAAAAACTGTTTTTT	CASSAGTGGNEKLFF
TRBV7-8	TRBD2	16	-	TRBJ2-1	TGTGCCAGCAGCTACGGACTAGCGGGGGTCTACAATGAGCAGTTCTTC	CASSYGLAGVYNEQFF
TRBV19	TRBD1	16	-	TRBJ2-5	TGTGCCAGTAGTATAGTCCGGACAGGGGGCATTGAGACCCAGTACTTC	CASSIVRTGGIETQYF
TRBV7-2	-	17	-	TRBJ2-3	TGTGCCAGCAGCTTATCCCCCCCAGGCGCCTCCACAGATACGCAGTATTTT	CASSLSPPGASTDTQYF
TRBV10-3	-	12	-	TRBJ1-5	TGTGCCATCAGTGAGCCCTATCAGCCCCAGCATTTT	CAISEPYQPQHF
TRBV18	-	17	-	TRBJ1-6	TGTGCCAGCTCACCACTCGAAGTCAGCTCCTATAATTCACCCCTCCACTTT	CASSPLEVSSYNSPLHF
TRBV7-2	-	16	-	TRBJ1-1	TGTGCCAGCAGCCAAACCCCCAGTTTTATGAACACTGAAGCTTTCTTT	CASSQTPSFMNTEAFF
TRBV10-3	TRBD2	17	-	TRBJ2-5	TGTGCCATCAGTGAGCCCTGGACTAGCGGGGGGGAAGAGACCCAGTACTTC	CAISEPWTSGGEETQYF
TRBV6-5	TRBD1	13	-	TRBJ1-6	TGTGCCAGCAGAACAGGGGGAGATTCACCCCTCCACTTT	CASRTGGDSPLHF
TRBV5-1	TRBD2	16	-	TRBJ2-3	TGCGCCAGCACCCGACTGCGGGGGGGGAGCACAGATACGCAGTATTTT	CASTRLRGGSTDTQYF